A single sample is the source of the 13 T cell receptor beta chains below, sequenced in a study of Graves' ophthalmopathy and Graves' hyperthyroidism. The authors amplified TCR beta CDR3 regions from RNA transcripts. An opening RT-PCR round employed HTBI primers and preceded a second-round multiplex PCR. TCRdb called the multiplex PCR reads again in MiXCR, with one record for every CDR3 protein. The sample contains around 1.1 million distinct CDR3 sequences, 35% to 40% of which appear only once. The sequenced material came from peripheral blood or thyroid tissue (not recorded which). All receptors come from an adult man with Graves' hyperthyroidism.

The CDR3, as DNA: TGCGCCAGCAGCCCCGGGACAGCCATGAACACTGAAGCTTTCTTT. It codes for CASSPGTAMNTEAFF. This chain joins TRBV5-1 and TRBJ1-1; 7 positions match TRBD1. Germline V gives CDR1 SGHRS, CDR2 YFSETQ. The CDR3 is 15 residues long. With V trimmed by 4 bases and J by 0 bases, 6 bases remained unmatched.

This clonotype occurred a few times. This chain links TRBV4-3 with TRBJ1-3; tentative D call: TRBD1 (5 bases). Germline CDR1 and CDR2: LGHNA and YSLEER. This CDR3 is 15 amino acids long. With 4 bases removed from V and 0 bases from J, the gap between germline ends came to 10 bases. DNA of the CDR3: TGCGCCAGCAGCCGAAGCAGGGACTCTGGAAACACCATATATTTT. Its protein product is CASSRSRDSGNTIYF.

The J gene is TRBJ1-1, the V gene TRBV29-1; D might be TRBD1 (6 bases). Germline CDR1 SQVTM, CDR2 ANQGSEA. The length of the CDR3 is 13 residues. With 8 bases removed from V and 0 bases from J, the gap between germline ends came to 13 bases. The CDR3 nucleotides read TGCAGCTTAAGTAGGGACATGAACACTGAAGCTTTCTTT. Translation gives CSLSRDMNTEAFF.

This clonotype was seen at least ten times. The chain links TRBV7-9 to TRBJ2-7; TRBD2 agrees at 10 bases. This CDR3 is 14 amino acids long. Germline assignment: CDR1 SEHNR and CDR2 FQNEAQ (reference sequence). Unmatched junction bases numbered 4, after V lost 3 bases and J lost 5 bases. CDR3 coding DNA: TGTGCCAGCAGCTTGGGACTAGCGCTCGACGAGCAGTACTTC. Amino acid sequence: CASSLGLALDEQYF.

The table lists this clonotype with many counts. Germline and junction disagree at one end, which may indicate a read error. The chain recombines TRBV10-3 with TRBJ2-7, with 9 bases matching TRBD2. Germline CDR1 is ENHRY and CDR2 is SYGVKD. The CDR3 is 15 amino acids. In DNA form, the CDR3 reads TGTGCCAGCAGTGGGGCTAGCGGGATCCCATACGAGCAGTACTTC. The encoded protein is CASSGASGIPYEQYF.

This clonotype was recorded once. V gene TRBV7-2 combines with J gene TRBJ2-5; D may be TRBD2 (6 bases). Germline CDR1 reads SGHTA; CDR2 reads FQGNSA. The CDR3 has 14 residues. V lost 3 bases to trimming and J lost 5 bases, with 13 bases between them. CDR3 in amino acids: CASSFAGGTETQYF. The CDR3 nucleotides read TGTGCCAGCAGCTTTGCAGGAGGGACGGAGACCCAGTACTTC.

The chain has TRBV29-1 and TRBJ2-7; D call uncertain. Between the trimmed V and J ends, which lost 8 bases and 6 bases, there was a span of 11 bases. CDR1 is SQVTM and CDR2 is ANQGSEA in the germline V gene. The CDR3 length is 10 residues. The CDR3 nucleotides are TGCAGCCTCCCCGGAACCGAGCAGTACTTC. Translation: CSLPGTEQYF.

This clonotype has only a few counts. The CDR3 is CASSLLWIGGNEKLFF. CDR3 DNA: TGTGCCAGCAGCTTATTGTGGATCGGAGGAAATGAAAAACTGTTTTTT. The chain carries TRBV11-2 and TRBJ1-4; no clear D. CDR3 size: 16 residues. Germline CDR1 is SGHAT and CDR2 is FQNNGV. The germline V and J ends were trimmed by 2 bases and 5 bases, with 15 bases remaining between them.

This clonotype came up a few times. This sequence joins TRBV2 and TRBJ1-1; D unclear. Germline assignment: CDR1 SNHLY and CDR2 FYNNEI. This CDR3 has 14 amino acids. Trimming stripped 2 bases from V and 1 base from J, with 8 bases between. The CDR3 DNA reads as TGTGCCAGCAGTGAACTCCGACGGAACACTGAAGCTTTCTTT. Protein sequence: CASSELRRNTEAFF.

Turning to this clonotype: A much larger clone differs from this one at a single base, so this may be a read error. This rearrangement joins TRBV10-3 to TRBJ2-5; 11 bases map to TRBD2. V was clipped by 11 bases and J by 2 bases; unmatched bases: 13. This CDR3 has 16 amino acids. The germline V gene has CDR1 ENHRY and CDR2 SYGVKD. The CDR3 here is CAGSGLAGTLQETQYF. CDR3 DNA sequence: TGTGCCGGCAGTGGACTAGCGGGTACCCTACAAGAGACCCAGTACTTC.

This clonotype was observed many times. The V gene is TRBV5-1, the J gene TRBJ2-7; 9 nucleotides match TRBD1. J was trimmed by 5 bases and V by 2 bases; bases with no gene match: 8. The CDR3 is made up of 15 amino acids. In germline, CDR1 is SGHRS, CDR2 YFSETQ. The CDR3 DNA follows: TGCGCCAGCAGCTTCTACGGGACAGGGTTGAACGAGCAGTACTTC. Translation gives CASSFYGTGLNEQYF.

The chain uses TRBV10-3 and TRBJ1-1; 7 bases fit TRBD1. Germline CDR1 is ENHRY and CDR2 is SYGVKD. The CDR3 totals 11 residues. Trimming took 10 bases from V and 3 from J; bases not matched to a gene: 2. The CDR3: CATTGDTEAFF. CDR3 coding DNA: TGTGCCACCACAGGGGACACTGAAGCTTTCTTT.

The table lists this clonotype with many counts. This chain joins TRBV9 and TRBJ2-5; D gene uncertain. CDR1 and CDR2 (germline): SGDLS, YYNGEE. V dropped 3 bases and J dropped 7 bases, with 10 bases sitting between them. CDR3 size: 12 residues. The CDR3 spells CASSAALGTQYF. The CDR3 coding sequence is TGTGCCAGCAGCGCCGCCCTCGGGACCCAGTACTTC.